A single sample gave rise to the 8 T cell receptor beta chains below, sequenced in a study of blood T cells in healthy people across ages. A second 7 to 11 cycle PCR used barcoded and J-beta primers. One entry per CDR3 protein, called by TCRdb with MiXCR from the 5' RACE reads. The sample includes just under 900,000 distinct CDR3 sequences, 25% to 35% of them seen just once. Sequencing was carried out using blood. The receptors shown here come from an elderly woman in good health.

This clonotype was counted a single time. This chain connects TRBV20-1 to TRBJ2-5, with no clear D. There are 15 residues in the CDR3. Germline V lookup: CDR1 DFQATT, CDR2 SNEGSKA (reference sequence). V was trimmed by 4 bases and J by 2 bases, leaving 17 bases between them. The CDR3 loop reads CSAIPTAGAQETQYF. CDR3 nucleotide sequence: TGCAGTGCTATCCCAACCGCCGGCGCTCAAGAGACCCAGTACTTC.

This clonotype occurred many times. V usage is TRBV12-3 or TRBV12-4 and J usage is TRBJ2-7, with TRBD1 identical over 7 bases. V lost 0 bases to trimming and J lost 11 bases; unmatched junction nucleotides: 7. This CDR3 has 13 residues. CDR3 loop: CASSLASGQEKYF. The CDR3 DNA follows: TGTGCCAGCAGTTTAGCGTCCGGACAGGAGAAGTACTTC.

CDR3 sequence (DNA): TGTGCCAGCAGGTATCATAATGAGCAGTTCTTC. Amino acids: CASRYHNEQFF. This chain uses TRBV6-2 or TRBV6-3 with TRBJ2-1, with D uncertain. Germline V lookup: CDR1 MNHEY, CDR2 SVGEGT. This CDR3 has 11 residues. Trimming removed 6 bases at V and 7 bases at J, with 7 bases between.

The chain employs TRBV30 and TRBJ2-1; possible D gene TRBD2, 5 bases. Germline V gene sequence: CDR1 GTSNPN, CDR2 SVGIG (reference sequence). The CDR3 spans 14 residues. The ends were cut back, 2 bases at V and 10 bases at J, with 18 bases in the middle. The chain's CDR3 is CAWSSGFHGREQFF. CDR3 DNA: TGTGCCTGGAGTTCGGGATTTCACGGCCGGGAGCAGTTCTTC.

Notes on this clonotype: This may arise from a read error, as a much more abundant clone is one base away. V usage is TRBV6-2 or TRBV6-3 and J usage is TRBJ2-7; D is tentatively TRBD1 or TRBD2 (6 bases each). Looked up from germline, CDR1 is MNHEY and CDR2 is SVGEGT. The CDR3 totals 14 residues. V lost 2 bases, J lost 7 bases, and 15 bases lay in between. In DNA, the CDR3 is TGTGCCAGCAGTTACGCCGGAGGGGGGCGGGAGCAGTACTTC. It yields the protein CASSYAGGGREQYF.

The chain combines TRBV25-1 with TRBJ1-6; D possibly corresponds to TRBD1 (6 bases). Between the trimmed V and J ends, which lost 4 bases and 10 bases, there was a span of 14 bases. The CDR3 runs to 14 residues. CDR1 is MGHDK, CDR2 SYGVNS, per germline. The CDR3 reads CASSGPQGRSPLHF. The DNA of the CDR3 is TGTGCCAGCAGTGGTCCACAGGGAAGGTCACCCCTCCACTTT.

The J gene is TRBJ1-1, the V gene TRBV19; possible D gene TRBD1, 6 bases. Germline V lookup: CDR1 LNHDA, CDR2 SQIVND (reference sequence). There are 15 residues in the CDR3. V lost 6 bases to trimming and J lost 0 bases, with 14 bases between them. CDR3 amino acids: CASRSGGAMNTEAFF. The CDR3 DNA sequence: TGTGCCAGTAGGTCCGGGGGCGCGATGAACACTGAAGCTTTCTTT.

This clonotype was observed many times. The gene calls are TRBV6-6 and TRBJ2-5; 7 nucleotides align to TRBD2. The ends lost 4 bases at V and 5 bases at J; junction bases unmatched: 4. CDR3 length: 13 residues. The germline V gene encodes CDR1 MNHNY and CDR2 SVGAGI (reference sequence). This chain's CDR3 is CASSWDGRETQYF. In DNA form, the CDR3 reads TGTGCCAGCAGTTGGGACGGGAGGGAGACCCAGTACTTC.